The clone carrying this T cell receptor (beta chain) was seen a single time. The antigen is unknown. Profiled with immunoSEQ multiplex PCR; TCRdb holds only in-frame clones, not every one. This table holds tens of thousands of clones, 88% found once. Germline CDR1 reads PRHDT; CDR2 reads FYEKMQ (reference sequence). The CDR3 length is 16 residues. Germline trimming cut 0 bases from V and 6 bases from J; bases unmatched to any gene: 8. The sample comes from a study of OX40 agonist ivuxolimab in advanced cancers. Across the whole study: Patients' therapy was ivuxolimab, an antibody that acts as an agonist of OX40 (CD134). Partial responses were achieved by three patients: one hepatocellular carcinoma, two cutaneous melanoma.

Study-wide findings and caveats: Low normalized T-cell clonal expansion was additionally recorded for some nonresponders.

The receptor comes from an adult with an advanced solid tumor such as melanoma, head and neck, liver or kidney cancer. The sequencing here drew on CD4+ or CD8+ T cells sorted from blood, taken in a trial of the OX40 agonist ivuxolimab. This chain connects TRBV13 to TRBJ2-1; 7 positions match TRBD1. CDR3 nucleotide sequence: TGTGCCAGCAGCTTAGGCGGGCCAGGGGGTGGCAATGAGCAGTTCTTC. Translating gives CASSLGGPGGGNEQFF.